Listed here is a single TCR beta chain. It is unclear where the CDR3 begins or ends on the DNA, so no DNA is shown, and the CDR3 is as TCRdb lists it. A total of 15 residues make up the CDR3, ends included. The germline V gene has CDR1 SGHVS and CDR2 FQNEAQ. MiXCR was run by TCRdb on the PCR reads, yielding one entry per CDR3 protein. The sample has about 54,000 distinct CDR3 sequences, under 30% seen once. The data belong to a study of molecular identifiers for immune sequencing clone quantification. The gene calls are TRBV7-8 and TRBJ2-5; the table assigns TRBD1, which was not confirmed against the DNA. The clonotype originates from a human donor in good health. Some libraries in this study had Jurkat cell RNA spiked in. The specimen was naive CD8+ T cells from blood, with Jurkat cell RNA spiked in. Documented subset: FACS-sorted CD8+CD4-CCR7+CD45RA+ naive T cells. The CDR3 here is CASSFGGGSGETQGF.